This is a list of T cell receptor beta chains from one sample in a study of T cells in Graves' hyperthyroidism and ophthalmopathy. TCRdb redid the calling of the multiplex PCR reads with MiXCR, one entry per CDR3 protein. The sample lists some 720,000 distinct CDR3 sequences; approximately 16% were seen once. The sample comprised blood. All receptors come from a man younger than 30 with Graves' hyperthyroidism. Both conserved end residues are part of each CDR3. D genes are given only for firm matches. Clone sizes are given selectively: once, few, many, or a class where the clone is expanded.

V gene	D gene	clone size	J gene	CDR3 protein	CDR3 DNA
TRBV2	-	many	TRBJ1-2	CASSVSGFDGYTF	TGTGCCAGCAGTGTTTCGGGGTTCGATGGCTACACCTTC
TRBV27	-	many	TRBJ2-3	CASSFRLMVGDTQYF	TGTGCCAGCAGTTTTCGACTAATGGTCGGTGATACGCAGTATTTT
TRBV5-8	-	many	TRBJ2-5	CASRTRARETQYF	TGTGCCAGCAGAACTCGGGCCAGAGAGACCCAGTACTTC
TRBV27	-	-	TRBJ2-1	CASSLYWGPYNEQFF	TGTGCCAGCAGTTTATACTGGGGCCCCTACAATGAGCAGTTCTTC
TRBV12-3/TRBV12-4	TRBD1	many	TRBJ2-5	CASSLDGTAKETQYF	TGTGCCAGCAGTTTAGATGGGACAGCGAAAGAGACCCAGTACTTC
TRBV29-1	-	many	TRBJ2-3	CSVEDTGGNTDTQYF	TGCAGCGTTGAAGATACAGGCGGGAACACAGATACGCAGTATTTT
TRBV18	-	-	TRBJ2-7	CASSPEAVSWEQYF	TGTGCCAGCTCCCCGGAGGCAGTCTCCTGGGAGCAGTACTTC
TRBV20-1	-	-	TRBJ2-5	CSALVARGIGTNDGSETQYF	TGCAGTGCTCTAGTCGCTAGGGGGATAGGCACCAACGATGGTTCAGAGACCCAGTACTTC
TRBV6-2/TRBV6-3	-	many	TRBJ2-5	CASSAPLAGKTQYF	TGTGCCAGCAGTGCCCCACTAGCAGGAAAGACCCAGTACTTC
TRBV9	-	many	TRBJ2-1	CASSVEDNEQFF	TGTGCCAGCAGCGTAGAGGACAATGAGCAGTTCTTC
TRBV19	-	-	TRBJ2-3	CASRENGGGDTQYF	TGTGCCAGTAGGGAAAACGGAGGGGGCGATACGCAGTATTTT